This TCR beta chain was retrieved from a study of technical replicates of blood from a handful of donors. The assay was immunoSEQ multiplex PCR, and TCRdb's table has in-frame clones only and misses some. The sample shows 55,000 to 75,000 clones, roughly nine tenths of them seen only once. Trimming left V 3 bases short and J 5 bases short, with 13 bases between. The CDR3 runs to 14 residues. CDR1 is SGHTA and CDR2 is FQGNSA in the germline V gene. This TCR came from a human donor in good health. Some clones in this sample may be carry-over from other donors' samples. Input material: PBMCs. V and J are TRBV7-2 and TRBJ2-5; perhaps TRBD2 as D (5 bases). CDR3 bases: TGTGCCAGCAGCTTCCGGCCGGGGTCGGAGACCCAGTACTTC. As protein: CASSFRPGSETQYF. Combining the CDR3 with reference TRBV7-2 and TRBJ2-5 gives the whole variable domain GAGVSQSPSNKVTEKGKDVELRCDPISGHTALYWYRQSLGQGLEFLIYFQGNSAPDKSGLPSDRFSAERTGGSVSTLTIQRTQQEDSAVYLCASSFRPGSETQYFGPGTRLLVL.